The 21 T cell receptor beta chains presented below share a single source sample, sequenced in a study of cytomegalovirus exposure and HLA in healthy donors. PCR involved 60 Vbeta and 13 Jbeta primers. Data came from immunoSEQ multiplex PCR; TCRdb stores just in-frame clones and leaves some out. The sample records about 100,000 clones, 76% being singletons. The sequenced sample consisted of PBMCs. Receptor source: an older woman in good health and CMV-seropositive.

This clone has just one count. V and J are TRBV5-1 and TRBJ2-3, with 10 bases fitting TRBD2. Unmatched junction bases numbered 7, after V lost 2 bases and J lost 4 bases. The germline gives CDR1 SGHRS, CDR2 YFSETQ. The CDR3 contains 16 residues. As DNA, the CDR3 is TGCGCCAGCAGCTTATCTACGACTAGCGGGCCAGATACGCAGTATTTT. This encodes CASSLSTTSGPDTQYF.

The CDR3 reads CASSSGAGGRETQYF. CDR3 nucleotides: TGTGCCAGCAGCAGTGGGGCGGGAGGACGGGAGACCCAGTACTTC. The J gene is TRBJ2-5, the V gene TRBV28; 8 bases are a match to TRBD2. Germline V gene lookup returns CDR1 MDHEN and CDR2 SYDVKM. The CDR3 length is 15 residues. The J segment lost 5 bases and the V segment lost 6 bases, leaving 11 bases of the junction unmatched.

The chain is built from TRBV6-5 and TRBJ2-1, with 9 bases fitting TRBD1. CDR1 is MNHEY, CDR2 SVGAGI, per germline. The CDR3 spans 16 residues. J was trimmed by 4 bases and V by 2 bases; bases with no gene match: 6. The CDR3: CASSYRWDREYNEQFF. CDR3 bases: TGTGCCAGCAGTTACCGATGGGACAGGGAGTACAATGAGCAGTTCTTC.

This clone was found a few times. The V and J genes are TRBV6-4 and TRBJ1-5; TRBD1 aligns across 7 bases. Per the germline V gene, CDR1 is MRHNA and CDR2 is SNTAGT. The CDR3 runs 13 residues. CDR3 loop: CAIQGQSNQPQHF. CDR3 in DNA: TGTGCTATCCAGGGACAGAGCAATCAGCCCCAGCATTTT.

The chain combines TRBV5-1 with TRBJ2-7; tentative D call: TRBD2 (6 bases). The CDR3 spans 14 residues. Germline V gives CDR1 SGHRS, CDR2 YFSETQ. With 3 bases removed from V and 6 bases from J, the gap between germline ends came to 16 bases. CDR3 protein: CASSWTTNSLEQYF. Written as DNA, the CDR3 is TGCGCCAGCAGCTGGACTACTAACTCCCTCGAGCAGTACTTC.

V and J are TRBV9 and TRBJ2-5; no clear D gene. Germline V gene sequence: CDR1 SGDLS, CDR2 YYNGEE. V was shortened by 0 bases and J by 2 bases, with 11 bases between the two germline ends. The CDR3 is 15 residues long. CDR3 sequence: CASSVGLGLQETQYF. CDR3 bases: TGTGCCAGCAGCGTAGGGCTAGGCTTACAAGAGACCCAGTACTTC. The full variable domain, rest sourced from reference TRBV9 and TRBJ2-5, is DSGVTQTPKHLITATGQRVTLRCSPRSGDLSVYWYQQSLDQGLQFLIQYYNGEERAKGNILERFSAQQFPDLHSELNLSSLELGDSALYFCASSVGLGLQETQYFGPGTRLLVL.

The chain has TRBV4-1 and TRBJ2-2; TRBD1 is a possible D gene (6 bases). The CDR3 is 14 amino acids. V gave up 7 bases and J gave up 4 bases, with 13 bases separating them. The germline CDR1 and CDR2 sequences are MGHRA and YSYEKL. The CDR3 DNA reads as TGCGCCAGCAACCAGAGAGGGGGCACCGGGGAGCTGTTTTTT. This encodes CASNQRGGTGELFF.

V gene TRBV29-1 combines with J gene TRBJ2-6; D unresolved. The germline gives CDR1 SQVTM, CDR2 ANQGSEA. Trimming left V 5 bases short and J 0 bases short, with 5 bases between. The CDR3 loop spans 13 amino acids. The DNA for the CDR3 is TGCAGCGTTTCATCCTCTGGGGCCAACGTCCTGACTTTC. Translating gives CSVSSSGANVLTF.

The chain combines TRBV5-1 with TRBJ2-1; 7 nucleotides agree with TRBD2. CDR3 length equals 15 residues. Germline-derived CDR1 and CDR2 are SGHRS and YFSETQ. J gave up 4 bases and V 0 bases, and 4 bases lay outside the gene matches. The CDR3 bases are TGCGCCAGCAGCTTGGTGGGAGGGCTTTACAATGAGCAGTTCTTC. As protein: CASSLVGGLYNEQFF.

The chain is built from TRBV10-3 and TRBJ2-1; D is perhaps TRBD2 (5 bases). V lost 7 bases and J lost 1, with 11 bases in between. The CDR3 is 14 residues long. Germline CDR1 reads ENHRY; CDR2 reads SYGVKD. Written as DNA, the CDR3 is TGTGCCATCAAGAGGGATTTTTCCTACAATGAGCAGTTCTTC. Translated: CAIKRDFSYNEQFF.

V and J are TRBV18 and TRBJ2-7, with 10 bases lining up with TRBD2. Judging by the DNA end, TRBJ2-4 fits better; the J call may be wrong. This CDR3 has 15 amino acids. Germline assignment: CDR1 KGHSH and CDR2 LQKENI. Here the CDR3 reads CASSPGGLAGVIQYF. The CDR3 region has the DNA TGTGCCAGCTCACCAGGTGGTCTAGCGGGAGTCATTCAGTACTTC.

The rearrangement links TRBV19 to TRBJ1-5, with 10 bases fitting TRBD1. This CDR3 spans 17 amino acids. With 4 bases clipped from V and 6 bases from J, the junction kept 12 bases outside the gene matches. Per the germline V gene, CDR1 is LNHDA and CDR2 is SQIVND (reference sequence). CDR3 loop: CASSKYPGTGAGQPQHF. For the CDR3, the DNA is TGTGCCAGTAGTAAATACCCCGGGACAGGGGCGGGTCAGCCCCAGCATTTT. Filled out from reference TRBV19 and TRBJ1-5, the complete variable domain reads DGGITQSPKYLFRKEGQNVTLSCEQNLNHDAMYWYRQDPGQGLRLIYYSQIVNDFQKGDIAEGYSVSREKKESFPLTVTSAQKNPTAFYLCASSKYPGTGAGQPQHFGDGTRLSIL.

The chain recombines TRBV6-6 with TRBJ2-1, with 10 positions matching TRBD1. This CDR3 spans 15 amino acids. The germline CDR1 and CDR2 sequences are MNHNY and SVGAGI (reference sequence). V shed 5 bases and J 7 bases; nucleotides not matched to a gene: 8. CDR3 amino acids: CASSKGQGWINEQFF. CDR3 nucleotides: TGTGCCAGCAGTAAGGGACAGGGGTGGATAAATGAGCAGTTCTTC.

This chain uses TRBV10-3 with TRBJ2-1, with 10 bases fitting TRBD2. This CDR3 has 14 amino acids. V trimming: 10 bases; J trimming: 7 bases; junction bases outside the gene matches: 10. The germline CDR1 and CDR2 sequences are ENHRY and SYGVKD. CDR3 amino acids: CATRRAGGGNEQFF. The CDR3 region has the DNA TGTGCCACCAGAAGAGCGGGAGGGGGGAATGAGCAGTTCTTC.

CDR3 in DNA: TGTGCCAGCAGCTTAGAGGGGAGCACTGAAGCTTTCTTT. Translated, it gives CASSLEGSTEAFF. The chain is built from TRBV11-3 and TRBJ1-1; D remains unclear. V lost 0 bases, J lost 4 bases, and 6 bases lay in between. The CDR3 extends over 13 amino acids. Germline values: CDR1 SGHNT, CDR2 YENEEA.

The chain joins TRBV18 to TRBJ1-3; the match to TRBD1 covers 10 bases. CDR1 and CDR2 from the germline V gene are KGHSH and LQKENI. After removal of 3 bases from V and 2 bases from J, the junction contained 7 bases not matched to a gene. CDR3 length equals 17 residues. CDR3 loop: CASSPWTGGKAGNTIYF. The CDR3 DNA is TGTGCCAGCTCACCTTGGACAGGGGGAAAAGCTGGAAACACCATATATTTT.

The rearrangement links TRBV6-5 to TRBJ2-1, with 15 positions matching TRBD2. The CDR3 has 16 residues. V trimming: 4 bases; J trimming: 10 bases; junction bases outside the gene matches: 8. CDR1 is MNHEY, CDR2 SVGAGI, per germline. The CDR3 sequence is CASSWTGTSGRREQFF. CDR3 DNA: TGTGCCAGCAGTTGGACCGGGACTAGCGGGAGGAGGGAGCAGTTCTTC.

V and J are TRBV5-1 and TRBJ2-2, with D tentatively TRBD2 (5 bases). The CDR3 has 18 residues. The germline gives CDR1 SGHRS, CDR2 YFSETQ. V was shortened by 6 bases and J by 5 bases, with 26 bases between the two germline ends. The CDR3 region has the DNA TGCGCCAGCACTTTCGGGAACGTCCCCACAAGTGTGACCGGGGAGCTGTTTTTT. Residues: CASTFGNVPTSVTGELFF. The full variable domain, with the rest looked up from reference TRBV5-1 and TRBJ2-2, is KAGVTQTPRYLIKTRGQQVTLSCSPISGHRSVSWYQQTPGQGLQFLFEYFSETQRNKGNFPGRFSGRQFSNSRSEMNVSTLELGDSALYLCASTFGNVPTSVTGELFFGEGSRLTVL.

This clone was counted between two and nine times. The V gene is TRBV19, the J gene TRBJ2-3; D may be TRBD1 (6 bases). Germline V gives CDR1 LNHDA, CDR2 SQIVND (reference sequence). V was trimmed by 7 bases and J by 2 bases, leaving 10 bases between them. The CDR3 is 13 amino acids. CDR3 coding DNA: TGTGCCAGTATGAACAGGGCCACAGATACGCAGTATTTT. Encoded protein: CASMNRATDTQYF.

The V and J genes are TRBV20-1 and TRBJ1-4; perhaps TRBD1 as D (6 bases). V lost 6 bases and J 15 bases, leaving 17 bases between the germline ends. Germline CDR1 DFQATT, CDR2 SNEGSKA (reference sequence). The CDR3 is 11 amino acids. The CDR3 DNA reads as TGCAGTGCCCGCGCAGGGGTCAGGGTGTTTTTT. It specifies CSARAGVRVFF.

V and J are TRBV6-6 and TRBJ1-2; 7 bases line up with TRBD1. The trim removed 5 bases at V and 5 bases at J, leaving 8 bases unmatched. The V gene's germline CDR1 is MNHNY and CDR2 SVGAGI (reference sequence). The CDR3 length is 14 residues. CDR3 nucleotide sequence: TGTGCCAGCAGTCGATTAACAGGGGCGTATGGCTACACCTTC. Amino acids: CASSRLTGAYGYTF.